The T cell receptor (beta chain) under discussion was sequenced for a study of cytomegalovirus exposure and HLA in healthy donors. Study results and limitations: Several top significant clusters appeared, in a later analysis, to be linked to common viral pathogens. The study put 150 or so TCR beta chains on its list as cytomegalovirus-associated. Across donors, sequencing depth was assumed by presence/absence analyses to be roughly uniform.

The germline V and J ends were trimmed by 3 bases and 7 bases, with 10 bases remaining between them. CDR1 is SGHTA, CDR2 FQGNSA, per germline. This CDR3 is 13 amino acids long. With 60 Vbeta and 13 Jbeta primers, the PCR was carried out. Sequenced by immunoSEQ multiplex PCR; TCRdb stores in-frame clones only, minus some. Among 110,000 to 150,000 clones listed, over 70% were seen once. In this sample, this clone turned up a few times. Its antigen remains unidentified. The identical CDR3 is also encoded by other nucleotide sequences in the sample. The source of this sequence is a male donor in good health and CMV-seronegative. Sequencing was done on a sample of PBMCs. V and J are TRBV7-2 and TRBJ2-1; TRBD2 might be the D (6 bases). The CDR3 is CASSLGTYNEQFF. In DNA, the CDR3 is TGTGCCAGCAGCTTGGGGACTTATAATGAGCAGTTCTTC.